The 9 T cell receptor beta chains given below trace back to one sample, sequenced in a study of blood T cell repertoires in COVID-19. Repertoires were generated with immunoSEQ multiplex PCR, while TCRdb's copy carries only in-frame clones and drops some. The data hold over 200,000 clones, with approximately 89% observed a single time. Sequences were obtained from PBMCs or T cells enriched from blood (not recorded which). The receptor source for this set is a young woman with acute COVID-19.

The chain is built from TRBV28 and TRBJ2-3; D remains ambiguous. The germline V gene encodes CDR1 MDHEN and CDR2 SYDVKM. V lost 7 bases to trimming and J lost 2 bases, with 16 bases between them. This CDR3 region has 15 residues. The CDR3 protein is CASIGPAQVTDTQYF. The CDR3 DNA sequence: TGTGCCAGCATAGGCCCGGCGCAGGTCACAGATACGCAGTATTTT.

This clone has a single count. The V gene is TRBV29-1, the J gene TRBJ2-7; 8 nucleotides match TRBD1. This CDR3 is 12 amino acids long. V trimming: 2 bases; J trimming: 7 bases; junction bases outside the gene matches: 4. Germline-derived CDR1 and CDR2 are SQVTM and ANQGSEA. The CDR3 sequence is CSVERRQGEQYF. CDR3 nucleotide sequence: TGCAGCGTTGAAAGGAGACAGGGGGAGCAGTACTTC.

The V and J genes are TRBV18 and TRBJ1-5; no definite D call. The V end was cut by 2 bases, the J end by 5 bases, with 13 bases between. Germline assignment: CDR1 KGHSH and CDR2 LQKENI. The CDR3 totals 15 residues. This chain's CDR3 is CASSPEMAAYQPQHF. In nucleotides, the CDR3 is TGTGCCAGCTCACCAGAGATGGCGGCGTATCAGCCCCAGCATTTT. Looking up the rest from reference TRBV18 and TRBJ1-5 gives the full variable domain: NAGVMQNPRHLVRRRGQEARLRCSPMKGHSHVYWYRQLPEEGLKFMVYLQKENIIDESGMPKERFSAEFPKEGPSILRIQQVVRGDSAAYFCASSPEMAAYQPQHFGDGTRLSIL.

This chain joins TRBV5-6 and TRBJ2-5, with 7 bases that match TRBD1. This CDR3 spans 14 amino acids. In germline, CDR1 is SGHDT, CDR2 YYEEEE. J lost 1 base, V lost 4 bases, and 4 bases had no gene match. This CDR3 is CASSRGQFQETQYF. The CDR3 nucleotides are TGTGCCAGCAGCCGGGGACAGTTCCAAGAGACCCAGTACTTC.

CDR3 sequence reads: CASSPGGGTGSGELFF. In DNA form, the CDR3 reads TGCGCCAGCAGCCCCGGTGGGGGGACAGGGTCCGGGGAGCTGTTTTTT. The chain couples TRBV5-1 to TRBJ2-2; TRBD1 matches at 9 bases. Losses at the gene ends were 4 bases for V and 6 bases for J; bases not matched to a gene: 10. Per germline, CDR1 SGHRS and CDR2 YFSETQ. The CDR3 length is 16 residues. Using reference TRBV5-1 and TRBJ2-2 for the parts outside the CDR3, the full variable domain is KAGVTQTPRYLIKTRGQQVTLSCSPISGHRSVSWYQQTPGQGLQFLFEYFSETQRNKGNFPGRFSGRQFSNSRSEMNVSTLELGDSALYLCASSPGGGTGSGELFFGEGSRLTVL.

Here the CDR3 DNA reads TGTGCCAGCAAATCGGACTATGGCTACACCTTC. Encoded protein: CASKSDYGYTF. This chain uses TRBV9 with TRBJ1-2; D call uncertain. CDR3 length: 11 residues. Trimming shortened V by 6 bases and J by 3 bases, and 6 bases separated the two germline ends. Germline values: CDR1 SGDLS, CDR2 YYNGEE.

This chain joins TRBV5-1 and TRBJ1-2; D is uncertain. CDR1 is SGHRS, CDR2 YFSETQ, per germline. V lost 2 bases and J lost 9, with 14 bases in between. This CDR3 comprises 13 residues. In nucleotides, the CDR3 is TGCGCCAGCAGCTTCGGCGGTGAGATACGCTACACCTTC. The encoded protein is CASSFGGEIRYTF.

The chain joins TRBV3-1 (or the pseudogene TRBV3-2) to TRBJ2-2; TRBD2 matches at 7 bases. The length of the CDR3 is 18 residues. V shed 1 base, J shed 5 bases, and the junction held 13 bases outside the gene matches. Germline CDR1 reads LGHDT; CDR2 reads YNNKEL (reference sequence). The CDR3 nucleotides read TGTGCCAGCAGCCAAGGACGGGGGGAAACTAATTGGACCGGGGAGCTGTTTTTT. Translation: CASSQGRGETNWTGELFF.

The chain links TRBV7-2 to TRBJ2-4, with a weak D call TRBD1 (6 bases). V lost 0 bases and J 4 bases, leaving 7 bases between the germline ends. Germline CDR1 and CDR2: SGHTA and FQGNSA. CDR3 length: 14 residues. CDR3 loop: CASSLARGKNIQYF. CDR3 in DNA: TGTGCCAGCAGCTTAGCCAGGGGAAAAAACATTCAGTACTTC.